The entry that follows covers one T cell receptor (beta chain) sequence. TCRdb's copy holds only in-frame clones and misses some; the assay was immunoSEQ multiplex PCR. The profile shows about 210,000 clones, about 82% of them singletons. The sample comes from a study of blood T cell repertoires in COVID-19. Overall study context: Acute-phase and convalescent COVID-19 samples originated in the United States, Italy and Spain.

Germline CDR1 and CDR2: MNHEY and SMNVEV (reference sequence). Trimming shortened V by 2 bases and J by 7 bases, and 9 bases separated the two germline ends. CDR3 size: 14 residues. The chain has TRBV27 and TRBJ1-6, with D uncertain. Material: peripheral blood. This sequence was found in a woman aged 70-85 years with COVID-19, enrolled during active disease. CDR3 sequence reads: CASSLPGKNSPLHF. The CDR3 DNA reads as TGTGCCAGCAGTTTACCGGGAAAGAATTCACCCCTCCACTTT.